A selection of T cell receptor beta chains follows, all from one sample in a study of T cells in Graves' hyperthyroidism and ophthalmopathy. TCRdb analysed the multiplex PCR reads with MiXCR anew, one entry per CDR3 protein. The table records about 560,000 distinct CDR3 sequences, 15% to 20% of them present only once. Input material: blood. All receptors come from a woman aged 18-35 years with Graves' hyperthyroidism. The conserved cysteine and the conserved F or W are not part of the CDR3 here. A D gene is named only where the DNA matches it firmly.

TRBV4-2	TRBJ2-7	TRBD1	ASSQDGQDLPYEQY
TRBV5-1	TRBJ2-7	TRBD1	ASSLGTGPLGGEQY
TRBV19	TRBJ2-3	-	ASSIFSSTDTQY
TRBV14	TRBJ2-1	-	ASSQVSRASSSYNEQF
TRBV9	TRBJ2-5	-	ASSVEMGWGETQY
TRBV14	TRBJ2-1	-	ASSPRQILYNEQF
TRBV28	TRBJ1-2	TRBD1	ASRSGGAEYGYT
TRBV18	TRBJ1-1	TRBD1	ASSLRQGLHTEAF
TRBV27	TRBJ2-7	TRBD1	ASSKDRAEQY
TRBV7-3	TRBJ2-1	-	ASSSRGERNEQF
TRBV12-3/TRBV12-4	TRBJ1-2	-	ASSSRTGYT
TRBV18	TRBJ2-1	-	ASSLGPYEQF
TRBV4-2	TRBJ2-1	TRBD2	ASSQEPAGRALGEQF
TRBV3-1	TRBJ2-7	TRBD2	ASSHRLSGGVSYEQY
TRBV6-1	TRBJ2-7	TRBD1	ASRPGTGATYEQY
TRBV7-2	TRBJ2-7	TRBD2	ASSLGLGSSYEQY
TRBV18	TRBJ2-7	-	ASSLETDSYEQY
TRBV3-1	TRBJ2-5	-	ASSQATTLRNQY
TRBV6-1	TRBJ1-1	-	TSTAGGMDTEAF
TRBV20-1	TRBJ2-7	-	SAQARRSSYGQY
TRBV29-1	TRBJ2-7	-	SVSGQHEQY
TRBV29-1	TRBJ2-3	TRBD2	SAERLAEPDTQY
TRBV3-1	TRBJ2-5	TRBD2	ASSHDRGTKYQETQY
TRBV3-1	TRBJ1-1	TRBD1	ASSQGDRGNTEAF
TRBV2	TRBJ1-1	TRBD1	ASTGWQGEYGNTEAF
TRBV19	TRBJ2-7	TRBD2	ASSWASGVIEQY
TRBV6-2/TRBV6-3	TRBJ2-4	TRBD2	ASSRLAGAGIQY
TRBV3-1	TRBJ2-4	TRBD1	ASSQEYAAWDSGLAKNIQY
TRBV28	TRBJ2-3	TRBD2	ASRLAGPARGDTQY
TRBV24-1	TRBJ2-1	TRBD2	ATSDFLAGVTVNEQF
TRBV7-8	TRBJ2-3	TRBD2	ASTTSGRAGTQY
TRBV12-3/TRBV12-4	TRBJ1-3	-	ASRRGGNTIY
TRBV7-8	TRBJ2-7	TRBD1	ASSQYRGRSLEQY
TRBV19	TRBJ2-1	-	ASSIDHGTYNEQF
TRBV4-2	TRBJ2-7	-	ASSQDRGITYEQY
TRBV11-2	TRBJ1-6	TRBD1	ASSGGTADNSPLH
TRBV27	TRBJ2-3	-	ASSNTVLGTRY
TRBV6-1	TRBJ2-1	-	ASSEGEHNEQF
TRBV14	TRBJ1-1	-	ASSQDPLSGTGNTEAF
TRBV6-2/TRBV6-3	TRBJ1-1	-	ASSYKVANTEAL
TRBV5-5	TRBJ2-7	TRBD2	ASSLGGLAATKQY
TRBV20-1	TRBJ1-2	-	SVSRVNYGYT
TRBV11-2	TRBJ2-3	TRBD2	ASSLVRGGYTDTQY
TRBV29-1	TRBJ1-1	-	SVVMFPEAF
TRBV2	TRBJ1-5	-	ASIRDMSDQPQH
TRBV27	TRBJ2-2	-	ASSLIRESTGELF
TRBV3-1	TRBJ2-3	TRBD2	ASSQVRGGKTDTQY
TRBV2	TRBJ2-7	-	ASVGLSYEQY
TRBV25-1	TRBJ2-5	-	ASRPSGETQY
TRBV24-1	TRBJ1-5	-	ATSGDSREDQPQH
TRBV3-1	TRBJ2-1	TRBD2	ASSPGTSGVSYNEQF
TRBV7-9	TRBJ2-1	-	ASRDDYHNEQF
TRBV10-2	TRBJ2-7	-	ASSAQGVRNEQY
TRBV20-1	TRBJ2-1	TRBD2	SARDIETSEYNEQF
TRBV19	TRBJ2-5	-	ASSIGRGRQETQY
TRBV18	TRBJ2-5	-	ASSPYQLPNLQETQY
TRBV20-1	TRBJ1-2	-	SARDGGDILGYT
TRBV20-1	TRBJ1-2	TRBD1	RVHGTGWGYT
TRBV27	TRBJ2-5	-	ASSFGGRSTQY
TRBV7-9	TRBJ2-2	TRBD2	ASSQSGGIYTGELF